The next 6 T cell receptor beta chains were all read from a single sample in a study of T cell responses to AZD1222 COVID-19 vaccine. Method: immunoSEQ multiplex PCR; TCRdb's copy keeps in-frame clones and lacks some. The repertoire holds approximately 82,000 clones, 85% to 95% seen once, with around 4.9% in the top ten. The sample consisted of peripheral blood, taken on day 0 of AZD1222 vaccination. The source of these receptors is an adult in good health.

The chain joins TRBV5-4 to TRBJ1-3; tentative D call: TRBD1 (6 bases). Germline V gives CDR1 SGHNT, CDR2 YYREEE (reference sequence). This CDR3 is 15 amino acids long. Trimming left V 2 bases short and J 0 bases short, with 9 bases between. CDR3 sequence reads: CASSLQGSSGNTIYF. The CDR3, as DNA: TGTGCCAGCAGCTTACAGGGTTCCTCTGGAAACACCATATATTTT.

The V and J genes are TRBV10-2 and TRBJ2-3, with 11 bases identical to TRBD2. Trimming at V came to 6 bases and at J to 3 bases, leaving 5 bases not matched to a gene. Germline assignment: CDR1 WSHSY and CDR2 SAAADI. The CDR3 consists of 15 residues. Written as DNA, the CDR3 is TGCGCCAGCAGGACCGGACTAGCGGGTACAGATACGCAGTATTTT. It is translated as CASRTGLAGTDTQYF.

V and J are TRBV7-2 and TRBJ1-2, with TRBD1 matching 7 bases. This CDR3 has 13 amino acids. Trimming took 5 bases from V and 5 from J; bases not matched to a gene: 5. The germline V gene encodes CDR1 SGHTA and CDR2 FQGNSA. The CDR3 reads CASSVDRDYGYTF. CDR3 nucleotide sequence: TGTGCCAGCAGCGTCGACAGGGATTATGGCTACACCTTC.

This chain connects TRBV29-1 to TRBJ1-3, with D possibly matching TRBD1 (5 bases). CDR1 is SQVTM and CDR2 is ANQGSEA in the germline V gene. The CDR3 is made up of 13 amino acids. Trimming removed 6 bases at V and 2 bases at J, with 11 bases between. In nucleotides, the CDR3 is TGCAGCGTCATCCAGGGTCCTGGAAACACCATATATTTT. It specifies CSVIQGPGNTIYF.

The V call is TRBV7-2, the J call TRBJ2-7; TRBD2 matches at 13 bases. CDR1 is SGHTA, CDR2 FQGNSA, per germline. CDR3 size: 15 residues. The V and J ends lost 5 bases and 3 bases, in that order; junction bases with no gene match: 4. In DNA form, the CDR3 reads TGTGCCAGCAGCGAACTAGCGGGGGGGCTCTACGAGCAGTACTTC. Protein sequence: CASSELAGGLYEQYF.

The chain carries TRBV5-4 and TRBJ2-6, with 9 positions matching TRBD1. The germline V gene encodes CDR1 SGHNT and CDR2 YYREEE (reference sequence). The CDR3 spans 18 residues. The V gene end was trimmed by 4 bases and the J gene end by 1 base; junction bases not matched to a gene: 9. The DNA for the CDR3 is TGTGCCAGCAGCAACCTAGACAGGGGGTCGTCTGGGGCCAACGTCCTGACTTTC. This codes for CASSNLDRGSSGANVLTF.